The 31 T cell receptor beta chains listed next were all sequenced from one sample in a study of T cells after yellow fever vaccination. Each CDR3 protein is one row after TCRdb ran MiXCR on the 5' RACE reads. The data contain fewer than 100,000 distinct CDR3 sequences, around 5.8% of them singletons. The sequenced sample was CD8+ T cells sorted from PBMCs, obtained 10 days after the yellow fever booster vaccination. These receptors were collected from a man younger than 35 who received the YFV17D yellow fever vaccine.

The J gene is TRBJ2-7, the V gene TRBV16, with TRBD1 as a possible D gene (6 bases). Germline-derived CDR1 and CDR2 are KGHSY and FQNENV. The CDR3 is 11 amino acids. In DNA form, the CDR3 reads TGTGGCCAGCAGGGGACCTACGAGCAGTACGTC. It translates to CGQQGTYEQYV.

This clonotype was observed a few times. The chain combines TRBV7-9 with TRBJ2-4, with D possibly matching TRBD1 (6 bases). Germline values: CDR1 SEHNR, CDR2 FQNEAQ (reference sequence). The germline V and J ends were trimmed by 1 base and 9 bases, with 16 bases remaining between them. This CDR3 contains 15 residues. The CDR3 nucleotides read TGTGCCAGCAGCTTAGGTCCCAGGGGAAACGGCATTCAGTACTTC. It translates to CASSLGPRGNGIQYF.

This clonotype was seen a few times. V gene TRBV12-3 or TRBV12-4 combines with J gene TRBJ2-1; TRBD1 matches at 11 bases. This CDR3 comprises 16 residues. Trimming took 2 bases from V and 3 from J; bases not matched to a gene: 3. The CDR3 sequence is CASSLKGQGVYNEQFF. CDR3 DNA sequence: TGTGCCAGCAGTTTAAAGGGACAGGGGGTCTACAATGAGCAGTTCTTC.

The chain is built from TRBV7-2 and TRBJ1-1; 8 bases line up with TRBD1. After removal of 5 bases from V and 4 bases from J, the junction contained 9 bases not matched to a gene. The CDR3 has 15 amino acids. Looked up from germline, CDR1 is SGHTA and CDR2 is FQGNSA. In DNA form, the CDR3 reads TGTGCCAGCAGCCCGACAGGGGTGGGTATCACTGAAGCTTTCTTT. Its translation: CASSPTGVGITEAFF.

The rearrangement uses TRBV5-5 and TRBJ2-1, with 10 bases matching TRBD2. Trimming at V came to 0 bases and at J to 10 bases, leaving 4 bases not matched to a gene. The CDR3 spans 14 residues. The germline gives CDR1 SGHKS, CDR2 YYEKEE (reference sequence). The CDR3 DNA is TGTGCCAGCAGCTTGGTACTAGCGGGGCTGGAGCAGTTCTTC. This translates into CASSLVLAGLEQFF.

This clonotype was seen only a few times. The chain is built from TRBV6-2 or TRBV6-3 and TRBJ2-7; no clear D gene. V was pared by 5 bases and J by 0 bases, with 8 bases between. This CDR3 has 13 amino acids. The germline V gene has CDR1 MNHEY and CDR2 SVGEGT. The CDR3: CASSPANSYEQYV. CDR3 coding DNA: TGTGCCAGCAGTCCGGCGAACTCCTACGAGCAGTACGTC.

The table lists this clonotype with a few counts. The V call is TRBV20-1, the J call TRBJ2-5; 9 nucleotides agree with TRBD2. The CDR3 is made up of 13 amino acids. Germline V gene sequence: CDR1 DFQATT, CDR2 SNEGSKA (reference sequence). The V and J ends lost 5 bases and 7 bases, in that order; junction bases with no gene match: 8. In DNA form, the CDR3 reads TGCAGTGCTCGCGGGGGGGACCTCGGGACCCAGTACTTC. This encodes CSARGGDLGTQYF.

V and J are TRBV6-5 and TRBJ2-1; 7 positions agree with TRBD2. This CDR3 has 16 residues. In germline, CDR1 is MNHEY, CDR2 SVGAGI. Trimming cost V 2 bases and J 8 bases; bases outside gene matches: 12. As DNA, the CDR3 is TGTGCCAGCAGTTACGGGGCGGGGGTAGCCGGGGATGAGCAGTTCTTC. This encodes CASSYGAGVAGDEQFF.

This clonotype came up many times. The chain recombines TRBV6-8 with TRBJ2-5; 10 bases fit TRBD1. CDR1 is MNHGY, CDR2 SAAAGT, per germline. This CDR3 is 14 amino acids long. V gave up 7 bases and J gave up 2 bases; unmatched junction bases: 4. This CDR3 reads CASTGQGDQETQYF. The CDR3 DNA reads as TGTGCCAGCACCGGACAGGGGGATCAAGAGACCCAGTACTTC.

The rearrangement joins TRBV24-1 to TRBJ2-5, with D possibly being TRBD1 (5 bases). CDR3 size: 16 residues. Germline assignment: CDR1 KGHDR and CDR2 SFDVKD. Trimming took off 4 bases at V and 2 bases at J, with 16 bases between the two ends. The CDR3 nucleotides are TGTGCCACCAGTGAACACACAGGACACCTACAAGAGACCCAGTACTTC. Translation: CATSEHTGHLQETQYF.

This clonotype was observed at least ten times. V is TRBV6-4 and J is TRBJ2-3, with TRBD2 matching 10 bases. Germline V gene data show CDR1 as MRHNA and CDR2 as SNTAGT. With V trimmed by 3 bases and J by 2 bases, 2 bases remained unmatched. The CDR3 is 15 residues long. CDR3 amino acids: CASSELAGTTDTQYF. The CDR3 DNA reads as TGTGCCAGCAGTGAACTAGCGGGGACCACAGATACGCAGTATTTT.

In this sample, this clonotype turned up many times. This chain links TRBV4-3 with TRBJ2-7; 8 nucleotides line up with TRBD1. This CDR3 is built from 14 residues. J was trimmed by 2 bases and V by 4 bases; bases with no gene match: 4. Germline V CDR1 and CDR2: LGHNA, YSLEER. The CDR3 is CASSLDRGPYEQYF. DNA of the CDR3: TGCGCCAGCAGCCTCGACAGGGGACCCTACGAGCAGTACTTC.

In its sample, this clonotype was seen many times. CDR3 bases: TGTGCCAGCAGCTCCTTGGACAGCACCTACGAGCAGTACTTC. This gives the protein CASSSLDSTYEQYF. This chain joins TRBV5-6 and TRBJ2-7, with D perhaps matching TRBD1 (6 bases). In germline, CDR1 is SGHDT, CDR2 YYEEEE. There are 14 residues in the CDR3. The ends were cut back, 3 bases at V and 2 bases at J, with 12 bases in the middle.

The V and J genes are TRBV5-4 and TRBJ2-3; 8 bases match TRBD1. Unmatched junction bases numbered 12, after V lost 2 bases and J lost 10 bases. Germline V gene data show CDR1 as SGHNT and CDR2 as YYREEE (reference sequence). This CDR3 contains 15 residues. The CDR3 is CASSFGHRGQGAQYF. The CDR3 region has the DNA TGTGCCAGCAGCTTTGGTCACCGCGGACAGGGTGCGCAGTATTTT.

This clonotype has a handful of counts. The chain links TRBV20-1 to TRBJ2-5, with 8 positions matching TRBD1. Unmatched junction bases numbered 6, after V lost 2 bases and J lost 4 bases. Germline CDR1 reads DFQATT; CDR2 reads SNEGSKA (reference sequence). This CDR3 is built from 14 residues. This CDR3 reads CSARQGAEGETQYF. The CDR3 DNA sequence: TGCAGTGCTAGACAGGGGGCGGAGGGAGAGACCCAGTACTTC.

With respect to this clonotype: This may arise from a read error, as a much more abundant clone is one base away. The V call is TRBV5-6, the J call TRBJ2-3, with D unclear. This CDR3 comprises 13 residues. The germline CDR1 and CDR2 sequences are SGHDT and YYEEEE. The CDR3 loop reads CASSFGITDTEYF. CDR3 nucleotide sequence: TGTGCCAGCAGCTTCGGAATCACAGATACGGAGTATTTT.

This clonotype was recorded many times. The chain combines TRBV7-9 with TRBJ1-2, with D possibly TRBD1 on 5 matching bases. The V end lost 5 bases, the J end lost 3 bases, and 16 bases lay between the germline ends. The length of the CDR3 is 15 residues. Germline lookup yields CDR1 SEHNR and CDR2 FQNEAQ (reference sequence). CDR3 residues: CASSPGVLRDYGYTF. DNA for the CDR3: TGTGCCAGCAGCCCGGGGGTCTTAAGGGACTATGGCTACACCTTC.

This clonotype was found many times. This sequence joins TRBV11-1 and TRBJ2-2; D tentatively reads TRBD1 or TRBD2 (5 bases each). With 0 bases removed from V and 5 bases from J, the gap between germline ends came to 10 bases. This CDR3 region has 15 residues. The germline V gene encodes CDR1 SGHAT and CDR2 FQDESV (reference sequence). CDR3 bases: TGTGCCAGCAGCTTAGCCAGGGACGGAACCGGGGAGCTGTTTTTT. Protein: CASSLARDGTGELFF.

The gene calls are TRBV5-1 and TRBJ2-1; 8 nucleotides align to TRBD1. This CDR3 has 16 amino acids. The V segment lost 4 bases and the J segment 1 base; nucleotides outside the gene matches: 7. CDR1 and CDR2 from the germline V gene are SGHRS and YFSETQ. Written as DNA, the CDR3 is TGCGCCAGCAGCGTACTGACAGGGGTATCCTACAATGAGCAGTTCTTC. This sequence encodes CASSVLTGVSYNEQFF.

This clonotype was counted a few times. The CDR3 here is CASSFKAGSSYNEQFF. CDR3 coding DNA: TGTGCCAGCAGCTTCAAAGCGGGGAGCTCCTACAATGAGCAGTTCTTC. V usage is TRBV7-9 and J usage is TRBJ2-1; TRBD2 agrees at 7 bases. Germline-derived CDR1 and CDR2 are SEHNR and FQNEAQ (reference sequence). The CDR3 length is 16 residues. V shed 3 bases, J shed 0 bases, and the junction held 5 bases outside the gene matches.

V gene TRBV6-5 combines with J gene TRBJ2-5, with TRBD1 identical over 8 bases. With 2 bases clipped from V and 5 bases from J, the junction kept 13 bases outside the gene matches. The CDR3 length is 17 residues. Germline CDR1 MNHEY, CDR2 SVGAGI. This CDR3 is CASSYLPSQGAWETQYF. The CDR3 nucleotides are TGTGCCAGCAGTTACCTCCCCTCCCAGGGGGCTTGGGAGACCCAGTACTTC.

The chain links TRBV7-2 to TRBJ1-1; 8 bases are a match to TRBD1. J lost 5 bases, V lost 6 bases, and 8 bases had no gene match. The CDR3 runs 14 residues. Per the germline V gene, CDR1 is SGHTA and CDR2 is FQGNSA. DNA of the CDR3: TGTGCCAGCAGGTACACAGGGGGAGGGACTGAAGCTTTCTTT. Its translation is CASRYTGGGTEAFF.

This clonotype was detected a few times. The rearrangement joins TRBV11-2 to TRBJ2-2, with D uncertain. Germline CDR1 is SGHAT and CDR2 is FQNNGV. V lost 5 bases and J 0 bases, leaving 10 bases between the germline ends. This CDR3 is built from 15 residues. The CDR3 region has the DNA TGTGCCAGCAGCCCTGACATAGCGAACACCGGGGAGCTGTTTTTT. This codes for CASSPDIANTGELFF.

The chain combines TRBV4-1 with TRBJ2-1; D is unresolved. Germline V gene data show CDR1 as MGHRA and CDR2 as YSYEKL. V lost 0 bases to trimming and J lost 7 bases, with 13 bases between them. This CDR3 contains 15 residues. The CDR3 reads CASSQDRREVNEQFF. DNA of the CDR3: TGCGCCAGCAGCCAAGACCGAAGAGAGGTTAATGAGCAGTTCTTC.

The chain is built from TRBV12-3 or TRBV12-4 and TRBJ1-1; no clear D. This CDR3 is built from 13 residues. Between the trimmed V and J ends, which lost 6 bases and 3 bases, there was a span of 11 bases. The CDR3 DNA sequence: TGTGCCAGCAGGATGATTGTGGACACTGAAGCTTTCTTT. Amino acid sequence: CASRMIVDTEAFF.

This clonotype was picked up a small number of times. This chain joins TRBV20-1 and TRBJ2-7; 9 bases align to TRBD1. The CDR3 runs 16 residues. CDR1 and CDR2 from the germline V gene are DFQATT and SNEGSKA (reference sequence). With 1 base clipped from V and 4 bases from J, the junction kept 11 bases outside the gene matches. The CDR3 loop is CSARGGTGFPTYEQYV. The CDR3 DNA is TGCAGTGCTAGAGGCGGGACAGGGTTCCCGACATACGAGCAGTACGTC.

This clonotype was picked up a small number of times. V usage is TRBV7-2 and J usage is TRBJ2-7; 7 nucleotides line up with TRBD1. Germline CDR1 is SGHTA and CDR2 is FQGNSA. The CDR3 extends over 14 amino acids. Unmatched junction bases numbered 6, after V lost 2 bases and J lost 5 bases. For the CDR3, the DNA is TGTGCCAGCAGCTTACCCGACAGGGCCCACGAGCAGTACTTC. Its translation: CASSLPDRAHEQYF. Full variable domain (outside the CDR3, taken from reference TRBV7-2 and TRBJ2-7): GAGVSQSPSNKVTEKGKDVELRCDPISGHTALYWYRQSLGQGLEFLIYFQGNSAPDKSGLPSDRFSAERTGGSVSTLTIQRTQQEDSAVYLCASSLPDRAHEQYFGPGTRLTVT.

This clonotype was recorded at least ten times. This sequence joins TRBV7-6 and TRBJ1-4, with a weak D call TRBD1 (5 bases). The CDR3 totals 14 residues. Germline V gene lookup returns CDR1 SGHVS and CDR2 FNYEAQ. With 2 bases removed from V and 4 bases from J, the gap between germline ends came to 8 bases. The CDR3 region is CASSLLGVNEKLFF. CDR3 nucleotides: TGTGCCAGCAGCTTATTGGGGGTTAATGAAAAACTGTTTTTT.

This sequence joins TRBV27 and TRBJ2-2, with D unclear. Germline V lookup: CDR1 MNHEY, CDR2 SMNVEV (reference sequence). V was cut by 6 bases and J by 4 bases, with 21 bases left in between. The CDR3 totals 17 residues. CDR3 residues: CASSSHDRVKITGELFF. CDR3 sequence (DNA): TGTGCCAGCAGCTCGCATGACCGAGTGAAGATCACCGGGGAGCTGTTTTTT.

The table lists this clonotype with a few counts. The chain uses TRBV27 and TRBJ2-3; D might be TRBD1 or TRBD2, each matching 5 bases. CDR1 and CDR2 from the germline V gene are MNHEY and SMNVEV (reference sequence). V was clipped by 2 bases and J by 6 bases, with 9 bases between them. This CDR3 has 13 amino acids. Written as DNA, the CDR3 is TGTGCCAGCAGTTTAATCGGGGACGATACGCAGTATTTT. It codes for CASSLIGDDTQYF.

This clonotype was found many times. The genes are TRBV27 and TRBJ1-1; D possibly corresponds to TRBD1 (5 bases). The CDR3 contains 13 residues. CDR1 is MNHEY and CDR2 is SMNVEV in the germline V gene (reference sequence). Trimming took off 5 bases at V and 4 bases at J, with 11 bases between the two ends. CDR3 nucleotides: TGTGCCAGCAGTCTCACAGGCCGCACTGAAGCTTTCTTT. Translated, it gives CASSLTGRTEAFF.